The clone carrying this T cell receptor beta chain was observed a few times. Its antigen remains unknown. CDR3 size: 13 residues. V gave up 5 bases and J gave up 7 bases, with 14 bases separating them. CDR1 SEHNR and CDR2 FQNEAQ come from the germline V gene (reference sequence). The sample belongs to a study of OX40 agonist ivuxolimab in advanced cancers. Study context: Patients' therapy was ivuxolimab, an antibody that acts as an agonist of OX40 (CD134).

Study-level points and caveats: Several nonresponders also turned out to have low normalized T-cell clonal expansion.

The table came from immunoSEQ multiplex PCR; TCRdb's copy has only in-frame clones and leaves some out. In the table there are more than 7,000 clones, roughly 90% of which are singletons. The V and J genes are TRBV7-9 and TRBJ2-5; D is unclear. The receptor's source is an adult with an advanced solid tumor such as melanoma, head and neck, liver or kidney cancer. The sample was CD4+ or CD8+ T cells sorted from blood, taken in a trial of the OX40 agonist ivuxolimab. This CDR3 reads CASSPDPLGTQYF. DNA of the CDR3: TGTGCCAGCAGCCCAGACCCCCTTGGGACCCAGTACTTC.